This TCR beta chain was sequenced in a study of blood T cell repertoires in COVID-19. Looking at the study overall: Samples taken during acute and convalescent COVID-19 were collected in the United States, Italy and Spain. From T cells, B-cell-depleted T cells, or PBMCs came the material, which was cDNA or gDNA.

How the authors handled the data: It was from reference gene primer amplification that nucleated cell counts were estimated. The repertoire was sequenced with immunoSEQ multiplex PCR; TCRdb's copy has only in-frame clones and lacks some. The V and J calls and clone size are taken from that table; D and trimming were inferred from the DNA. The data hold 240,000 or so clones, with around 81% observed a single time. A Seattle source enrolled patients during active infection and followed them longitudinally. Trimming removed 7 bases from V and 0 bases from J, with 16 bases in between. Per germline, CDR1 MNHEY and CDR2 SVGEGT. The CDR3 has 16 amino acids.

Sequenced input: peripheral blood. The rearrangement links TRBV6-2 or TRBV6-3 to TRBJ1-3; the D gene is possibly TRBD1 (5 bases). This TCR came from an elderly woman with COVID-19, enrolled during active disease. As DNA, the CDR3 is TGTGCCAGCACCCCGCAGGGCCGGAGCTCTGGAAACACCATATATTTT. Translated, it gives CASTPQGRSSGNTIYF.